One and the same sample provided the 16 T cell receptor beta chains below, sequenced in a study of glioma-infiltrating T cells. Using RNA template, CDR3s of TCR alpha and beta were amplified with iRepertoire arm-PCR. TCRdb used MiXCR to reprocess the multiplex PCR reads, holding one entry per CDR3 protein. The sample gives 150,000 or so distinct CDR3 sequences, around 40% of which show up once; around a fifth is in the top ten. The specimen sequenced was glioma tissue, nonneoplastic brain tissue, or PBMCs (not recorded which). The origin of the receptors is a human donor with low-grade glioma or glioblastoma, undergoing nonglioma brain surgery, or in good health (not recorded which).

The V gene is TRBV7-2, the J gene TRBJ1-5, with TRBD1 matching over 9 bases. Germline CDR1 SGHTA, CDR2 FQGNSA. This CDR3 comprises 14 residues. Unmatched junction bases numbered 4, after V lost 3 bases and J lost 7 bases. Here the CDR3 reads CASSLGQGGQPQHF. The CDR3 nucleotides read TGTGCCAGCAGCTTGGGACAGGGTGGCCAGCCCCAGCATTTT.

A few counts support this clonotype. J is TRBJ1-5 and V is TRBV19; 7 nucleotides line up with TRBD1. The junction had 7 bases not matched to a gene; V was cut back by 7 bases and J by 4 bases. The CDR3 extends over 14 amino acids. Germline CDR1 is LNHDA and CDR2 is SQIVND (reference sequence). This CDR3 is CASTTGEANQPQHF. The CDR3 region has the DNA TGTGCCAGTACAACAGGGGAGGCGAATCAGCCCCAGCATTTT.

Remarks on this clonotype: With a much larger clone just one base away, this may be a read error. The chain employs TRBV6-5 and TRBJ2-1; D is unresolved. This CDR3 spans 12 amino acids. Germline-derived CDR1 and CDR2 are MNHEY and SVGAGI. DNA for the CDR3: TGTGCCAGCAGTTATCCGCGGAATGGGCAGTTCTTC. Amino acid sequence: CASSYPRNGQFF.

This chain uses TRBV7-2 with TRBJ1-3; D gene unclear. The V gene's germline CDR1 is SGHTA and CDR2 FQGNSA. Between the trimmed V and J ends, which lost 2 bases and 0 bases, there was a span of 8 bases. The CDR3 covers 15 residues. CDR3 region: CASSLQEASGNTIYF. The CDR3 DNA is TGTGCCAGCAGCTTACAGGAGGCCTCTGGAAACACCATATATTTT. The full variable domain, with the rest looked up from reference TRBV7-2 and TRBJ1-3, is GAGVSQSPSNKVTEKGKDVELRCDPISGHTALYWYRQSLGQGLEFLIYFQGNSAPDKSGLPSDRFSAERTGGSVSTLTIQRTQQEDSAVYLCASSLQEASGNTIYFGEGSWLTVV.

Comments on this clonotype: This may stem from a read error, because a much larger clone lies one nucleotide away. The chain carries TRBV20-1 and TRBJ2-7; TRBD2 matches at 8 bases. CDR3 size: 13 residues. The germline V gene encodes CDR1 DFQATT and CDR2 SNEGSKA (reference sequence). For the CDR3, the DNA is TGCAGTGCTAGTCCCACTAGCGGATACGAGCATTACTTC. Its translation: CSASPTSGYEHYF.

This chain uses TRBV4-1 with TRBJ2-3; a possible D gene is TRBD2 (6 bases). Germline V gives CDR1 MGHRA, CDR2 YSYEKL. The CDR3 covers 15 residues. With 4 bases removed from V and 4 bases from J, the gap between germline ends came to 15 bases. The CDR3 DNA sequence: TGCGCCAGCAGCCGCGGGGCCGAAGTTCCAGATACGCAGTATTTT. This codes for CASSRGAEVPDTQYF.

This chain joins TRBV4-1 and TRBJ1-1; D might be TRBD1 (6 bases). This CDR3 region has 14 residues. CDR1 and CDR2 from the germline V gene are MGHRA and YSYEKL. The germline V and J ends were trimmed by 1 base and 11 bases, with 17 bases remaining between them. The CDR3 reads CASSQVGRTDKAFF. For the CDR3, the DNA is TGCGCCAGCAGCCAAGTGGGGAGGACAGACAAGGCTTTCTTT.

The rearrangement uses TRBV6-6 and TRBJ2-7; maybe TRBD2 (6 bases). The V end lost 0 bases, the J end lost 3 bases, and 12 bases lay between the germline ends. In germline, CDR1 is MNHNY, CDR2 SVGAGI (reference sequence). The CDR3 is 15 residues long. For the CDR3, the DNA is TGTGCCAGCAGTTACTCCGGAGGGTCCCACTACGAGCAGTACTTC. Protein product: CASSYSGGSHYEQYF.

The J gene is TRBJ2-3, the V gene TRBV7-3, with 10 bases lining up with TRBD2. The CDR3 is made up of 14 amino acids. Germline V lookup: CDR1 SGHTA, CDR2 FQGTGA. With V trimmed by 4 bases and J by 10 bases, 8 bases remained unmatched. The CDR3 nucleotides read TGTGCCAGCAGCTCCAGCGGGGGGGCCGCGTCGCAGTATTTT. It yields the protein CASSSSGGAASQYF.

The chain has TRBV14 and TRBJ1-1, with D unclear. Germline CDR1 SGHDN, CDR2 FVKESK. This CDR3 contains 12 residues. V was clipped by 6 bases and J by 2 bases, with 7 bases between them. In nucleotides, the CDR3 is TGTGCCAGCAGGGCTCGAAACACTGAAGCTTTCTTT. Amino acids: CASRARNTEAFF.

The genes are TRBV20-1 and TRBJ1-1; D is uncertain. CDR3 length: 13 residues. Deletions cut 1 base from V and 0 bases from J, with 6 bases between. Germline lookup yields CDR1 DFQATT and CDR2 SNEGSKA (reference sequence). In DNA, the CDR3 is TGCAGTGCTAGAGGGCCGATGAACACTGAAGCTTTCTTT. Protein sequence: CSARGPMNTEAFF.

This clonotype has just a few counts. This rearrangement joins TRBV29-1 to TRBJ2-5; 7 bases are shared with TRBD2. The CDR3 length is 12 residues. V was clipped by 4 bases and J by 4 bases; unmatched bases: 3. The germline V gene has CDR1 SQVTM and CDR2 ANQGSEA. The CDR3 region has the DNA TGCAGCGTTGCCAGCGGGGCAGAGACCCAGTACTTC. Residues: CSVASGAETQYF.

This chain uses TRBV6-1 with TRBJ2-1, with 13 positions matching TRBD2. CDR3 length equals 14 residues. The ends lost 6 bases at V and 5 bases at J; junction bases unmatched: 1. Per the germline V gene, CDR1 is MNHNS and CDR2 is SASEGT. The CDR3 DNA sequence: TGTGCCAGCAGAGGGACTAGCGGGGACAATGAGCAGTTCTTC. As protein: CASRGTSGDNEQFF.

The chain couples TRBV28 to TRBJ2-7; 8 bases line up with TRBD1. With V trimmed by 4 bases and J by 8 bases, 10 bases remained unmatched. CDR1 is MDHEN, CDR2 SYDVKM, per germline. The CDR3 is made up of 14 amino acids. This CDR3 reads CASSSGTGLNKQYF. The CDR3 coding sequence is TGTGCCAGCAGTTCGGGGACAGGTCTGAACAAGCAGTACTTC.

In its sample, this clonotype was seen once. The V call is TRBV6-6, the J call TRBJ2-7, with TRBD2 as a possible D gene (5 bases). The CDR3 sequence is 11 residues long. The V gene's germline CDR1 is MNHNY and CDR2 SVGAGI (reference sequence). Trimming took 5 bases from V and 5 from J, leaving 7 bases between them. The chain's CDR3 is CASSAGNEQYF. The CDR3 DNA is TGTGCCAGCAGTGCGGGTAACGAGCAGTACTTC.

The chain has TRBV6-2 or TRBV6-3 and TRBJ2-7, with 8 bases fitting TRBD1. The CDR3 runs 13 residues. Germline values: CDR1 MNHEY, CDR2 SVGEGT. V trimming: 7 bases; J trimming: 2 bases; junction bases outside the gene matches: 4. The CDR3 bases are TGTGCCAGCACCGGGACAGGTCCCTACGAGCAGTACTTC. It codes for CASTGTGPYEQYF.